This TCR beta chain was captured by sequencing in a study of PD-L1 blockade in urothelial cancer. The overall study: A median blood sample held 141,255 T cells and under 85,000 unique TCRs.

J was trimmed by 5 bases and V by 4 bases; bases with no gene match: 11. This CDR3 spans 15 amino acids. Germline CDR1 reads SGDLS; CDR2 reads YYNGEE. Each patient's cancer was a locally advanced or metastatic urothelial carcinoma. Produced via immunoSEQ multiplex PCR; TCRdb's table is partial and in-frame only. The table shows about 80,000 clones, with about nine tenths occurring only once. The source material was PBMCs, sampled around atezolizumab (anti-PD-L1) treatment. The chain has TRBV9 and TRBJ1-2; 7 nucleotides line up with TRBD1. This receptor was obtained from a woman aged 70-85 years with urothelial cancer. The CDR3 region is CASSPAGGGRYGYTF. As DNA, the CDR3 is TGTGCCAGCAGCCCTGCGGGAGGGGGCCGATATGGCTACACCTTC.